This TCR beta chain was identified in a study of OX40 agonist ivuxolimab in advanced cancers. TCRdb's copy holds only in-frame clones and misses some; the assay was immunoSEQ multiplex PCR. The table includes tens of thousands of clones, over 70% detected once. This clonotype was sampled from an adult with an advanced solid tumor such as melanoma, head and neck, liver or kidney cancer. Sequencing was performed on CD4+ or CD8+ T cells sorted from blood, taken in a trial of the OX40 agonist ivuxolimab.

Here the CDR3 DNA reads TGTGCCAGCAGCCAAGGGGGACTAGCGGGGGGCCGAAGAGACGTCGATGAGCAGTTCTTC. As protein: CASSQGGLAGGRRDVDEQFF. V gene TRBV4-2 combines with J gene TRBJ2-1; TRBD2 aligns across 15 bases. The germline V gene encodes CDR1 LGHNA and CDR2 YNFKEQ. The CDR3 loop spans 20 amino acids. V lost 1 base to trimming and J lost 8 bases; unmatched junction nucleotides: 15.